This TCR beta chain was captured by sequencing in a study of cytomegalovirus exposure and HLA in healthy donors. The ends were cut back, 5 bases at V and 3 bases at J, with 7 bases in the middle. Germline V gives CDR1 DFQATT, CDR2 SNEGSKA (reference sequence). CDR3 length equals 11 residues. PCR was performed using 60 Vbeta and 13 Jbeta primers. Measured with immunoSEQ multiplex PCR; TCRdb has only the in-frame clones, and not every one. Of about 120,000 clones in the sample, 60% to 85% are singletons; the top ten hold 1.6%. This clone has a single count. Distinct nucleotide sequences in the sample also encode this CDR3.

Sequencing was done on a sample of PBMCs. The chain recombines TRBV20-1 with TRBJ1-1; D may be TRBD1 (6 bases). The TCR was taken from a woman under 30 in good health and CMV-seronegative. The DNA of the CDR3 is TGCAGTGCTTCAGGGGACACTGAAGCTTTCTTT. This translates into CSASGDTEAFF.